The source of this T cell receptor beta chain is a study of regulatory T cells in long-lasting Graves disease. This CDR3 is built from 13 residues. CDR1 and CDR2 (germline): MNHEY, SVGEGT. Losses at the gene ends were 8 bases for V and 9 bases for J; bases not matched to a gene: 6. Time point here: newly diagnosed GD, antithyroid drugs for less than 3 months. RNA isolated from PBMCs was used to make the TCR library. Construction of the TCR beta libraries employed iRepertoire HTBI primers in conjunction with Arm-PCR of CDR3 regions. TCRdb ran MiXCR on the multiplex PCR reads and lists one entry per CDR3 protein. The table includes 500,000 to 700,000 distinct CDR3 sequences, approximately 15% detected once. These records were also assigned to another study, of T cells in Graves' hyperthyroidism and ophthalmopathy.

V is TRBV6-2 or TRBV6-3 and J is TRBJ2-1; the match to TRBD1 covers 11 bases. This TCR derives from a woman aged 30 to 39 with Graves disease. The sequencing used peripheral blood mononuclear cells (PBMCs), collected at new diagnosis, from a patient treated with antithyroid drugs. The CDR3 DNA reads TGTGCCAGCGGCCGGGACAGGGGGGCTGAGCAGTTCTTC. Amino acids: CASGRDRGAEQFF.